These T cell receptor beta chains were read from a single sample in a study of T cell responses to AZD1222 COVID-19 vaccine. Libraries were prepared by immunoSEQ multiplex PCR; TCRdb keeps only in-frame clonotypes and omits some of them. The sample yields under 150,000 clones, roughly 90% seen once. The sequencing here drew on peripheral blood, taken on day 0 of AZD1222 vaccination. These receptors all stem from an adult in good health. Both conserved end residues are part of each CDR3. A D gene is named only where the DNA matches it firmly. Part of the rows lack a size; the others show once, few, many or a class for expanded clones.

V	size	length	J	D	CDR3	DNA
TRBV7-8	once	11	TRBJ2-4	NA	CASSLAGRQYF	TGTGCCAGCAGCTTAGCGGGGCGTCAGTACTTC
TRBV19	NA	17	TRBJ1-3	NA	CASTTTQWGVSGNTIYF	TGTGCCAGTACTACAACTCAGTGGGGAGTCTCTGGAAACACCATATATTTT
TRBV2	NA	12	TRBJ2-1	NA	CAILTVYNEQFF	TGTGCCATCCTGACTGTATACAATGAGCAGTTCTTC
TRBV7-3	NA	18	TRBJ2-1	NA	CASRHRSGPRSSGNEQFF	TGTGCCAGCAGACACCGATCGGGACCCCGCTCCTCTGGCAATGAGCAGTTCTTC
TRBV30	NA	13	TRBJ2-7	NA	CAWREGWAKEQYF	TGTGCCTGGAGGGAGGGTTGGGCGAAAGAGCAGTACTTC
TRBV19	NA	13	TRBJ1-5	NA	CASSMTSNQPQHF	TGTGCCAGTAGTATGACCAGCAATCAGCCCCAGCATTTT
TRBV3-1/TRBV3-2	once	16	TRBJ2-1	TRBD2	CASSQGAGGGYNEQFF	TGTGCCAGCAGCCAAGGAGCGGGAGGTGGCTACAATGAGCAGTTCTTC
TRBV7-3	NA	16	TRBJ2-1	NA	CASSSRTTTSYNEQFF	TGTGCCAGCAGCTCCCGGACCACAACCTCCTACAATGAGCAGTTCTTC
TRBV2	NA	15	TRBJ2-1	TRBD2	CASNVLAGGLDEQFF	TGTGCCAGCAACGTACTAGCGGGAGGGCTCGATGAGCAGTTCTTC
TRBV20-1	NA	11	TRBJ1-1	NA	CSGGGGTEAFF	TGCAGTGGAGGGGGGGGAACTGAAGCTTTCTTT
TRBV29-1	NA	12	TRBJ1-5	TRBD1	CSARTGGQPQHF	TGCAGCGCCCGGACAGGAGGTCAGCCCCAGCATTTT